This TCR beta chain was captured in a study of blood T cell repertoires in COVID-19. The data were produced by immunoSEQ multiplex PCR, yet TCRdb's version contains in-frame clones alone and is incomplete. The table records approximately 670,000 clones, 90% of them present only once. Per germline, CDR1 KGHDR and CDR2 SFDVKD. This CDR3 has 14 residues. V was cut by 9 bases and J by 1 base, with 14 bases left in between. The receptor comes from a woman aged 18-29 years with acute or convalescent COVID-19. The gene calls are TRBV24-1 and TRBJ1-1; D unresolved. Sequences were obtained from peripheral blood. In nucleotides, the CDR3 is TGTGCCACCCTTAACCGGGAGGAGAACACTGAAGCTTTCTTT. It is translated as CATLNREENTEAFF.